A selection of T cell receptor beta chains follows, all from one sample in a study of a mutant IDH1 vaccine in newly diagnosed glioma. TCRdb's table, derived via immunoSEQ multiplex PCR, lists solely in-frame clones and lacks some. This sample has 82,000 or so clones; roughly 85% occur once, and the top ten carry around 2%. For these receptors, no antigen is known. The sequencing used PBMCs, collected from a glioma patient whose treatment included an IDH1 peptide vaccine. These receptors were taken from a man under 40 with glioma. Some clones in this sample may be carry-over from other donors' samples. Both conserved end residues are part of each CDR3. The D gene is left open where the match is weak. Clone sizes are given selectively: once, few, many, or a class where the clone is expanded.

CDR3 DNA: TGTGCCAGCAGCCAAGACCTTAGGGCAGGGGGCCGGTGGCAGTTCTTC
CDR3 protein: CASSQDLRAGGRWQFF
J gene: TRBJ2-1
V gene: TRBV14
D gene: TRBD1
clone size: -
CDR3 length: 16

CDR3 DNA: TGTGCCAGCAGTTTAGAAGGGACTAGTGGATCCTACAATGAGCAGTTCTTC
CDR3 protein: CASSLEGTSGSYNEQFF
J gene: TRBJ2-1
V gene: TRBV28
D gene: TRBD2
clone size: -
CDR3 length: 17

CDR3 DNA: TGTGCCAGCAGTTCTAGGGGCCACAATGAGCAGTTCTTC
CDR3 protein: CASSSRGHNEQFF
J gene: TRBJ2-1
V gene: TRBV27
D gene: -
clone size: -
CDR3 length: 13

CDR3 DNA: TGTGCCAGCAGCGTAGAGGGGCGGGATGAGCAGTTCTTC
CDR3 protein: CASSVEGRDEQFF
J gene: TRBJ2-1
V gene: TRBV9
D gene: -
clone size: -
CDR3 length: 13

CDR3 DNA: TGTGCCAGCTCACCACCTAGCGGGAGCCCCTACAATGAGCAGTTCTTC
CDR3 protein: CASSPPSGSPYNEQFF
J gene: TRBJ2-1
V gene: TRBV18
D gene: TRBD2
clone size: -
CDR3 length: 16

CDR3 DNA: TGTGCCAGCAGTTCCCGGGACAGGGACACCGGGGAGCTGTTTTTT
CDR3 protein: CASSSRDRDTGELFF
J gene: TRBJ2-2
V gene: TRBV27
D gene: TRBD1
clone size: -
CDR3 length: 15

CDR3 DNA: TGTGCCAGCAGGGGGACAGCGGCCAACACCGGGGAGCTGTTTTTT
CDR3 protein: CASRGTAANTGELFF
J gene: TRBJ2-2
V gene: TRBV6-1
D gene: TRBD1
clone size: -
CDR3 length: 15

CDR3 DNA: TGTGCCTGGACCCCCAGCACTGAAGCTTTCTTT
CDR3 protein: CAWTPSTEAFF
J gene: TRBJ1-1
V gene: TRBV30
D gene: -
clone size: -
CDR3 length: 11

CDR3 DNA: TGTGCCAGCAGCTCTGGGGGGGTCAGCGGGGAGCTGTTTTTT
CDR3 protein: CASSSGGVSGELFF
J gene: TRBJ2-2
V gene: TRBV5-4
D gene: TRBD2
clone size: few
CDR3 length: 14

CDR3 DNA: TGTGCCAGCAGCCCAGCGGGGGGAGAAGAGACCCAGTACTTC
CDR3 protein: CASSPAGGEETQYF
J gene: TRBJ2-5
V gene: TRBV7-9
D gene: TRBD2
clone size: -
CDR3 length: 14

CDR3 DNA: TGTGCCAGCAGCTTGTCCCAGGGTAAAGACGAGCAGTACTTC
CDR3 protein: CASSLSQGKDEQYF
J gene: TRBJ2-7
V gene: TRBV5-4
D gene: -
clone size: -
CDR3 length: 14

CDR3 DNA: TGTGCCAGCAGTCATACCATGGCCGGGGAGCTGTTTTTT
CDR3 protein: CASSHTMAGELFF
J gene: TRBJ2-2
V gene: TRBV27
D gene: -
clone size: -
CDR3 length: 13

CDR3 DNA: TGTGCCAGTAGTCCCGACGTCGGGACAGGGGGCCGCGAGCAGTACTTC
CDR3 protein: CASSPDVGTGGREQYF
J gene: TRBJ2-7
V gene: TRBV19
D gene: TRBD1
clone size: -
CDR3 length: 16

CDR3 DNA: TGTGCCAGCAGCTTAGTTCCAGGGGTCTACGAGCAGTACTTC
CDR3 protein: CASSLVPGVYEQYF
J gene: TRBJ2-7
V gene: TRBV7-2
D gene: -
clone size: -
CDR3 length: 14

CDR3 DNA: TGTGCCAGCAGTTACTCGAAGGGGACCAATGAGCAGTTCTTC
CDR3 protein: CASSYSKGTNEQFF
J gene: TRBJ2-1
V gene: TRBV6-6
D gene: -
clone size: -
CDR3 length: 14

CDR3 DNA: TGTGCCAGCAGCTTGACCGCAACTAATGAAAAACTGTTTTTT
CDR3 protein: CASSLTATNEKLFF
J gene: TRBJ1-4
V gene: TRBV7-9
D gene: -
clone size: -
CDR3 length: 14

CDR3 DNA: TGTGCCAGCAGCTTAGTGGGCAGCGGGTTTGGAGACGAGCAGTACTTC
CDR3 protein: CASSLVGSGFGDEQYF
J gene: TRBJ2-7
V gene: TRBV11-2
D gene: -
clone size: -
CDR3 length: 16

CDR3 DNA: TGTGCCAGCCGAGCGGGGTTAAGTCAGCCCCAGCATTTT
CDR3 protein: CASRAGLSQPQHF
J gene: TRBJ1-5
V gene: TRBV2
D gene: -
clone size: few
CDR3 length: 13